This is a list of T cell receptor beta chains from one sample in a study of T cell changes during pregnancy in multiple sclerosis. TCRdb's table, derived via immunoSEQ multiplex PCR, lists solely in-frame clones and lacks some. The sample lists about 61,000 clones; 70% to 90% were seen once. The specimen was peripheral blood, collected in the first trimester of pregnancy. These TCRs come from a female donor in good health, enrolled as a control in a pregnancy study. CDR3s include the opening cysteine and the closing phenylalanine or tryptophan. The D gene is left open where the match is weak. Clone size, where shown, is once, few, many, or a class for clones that have expanded.

TRBJ2-5 | - | - | TRBV11-3 | TGTGCCAGCAGCCCCACCCCCAGGGTTGGGGAGACCCAGTACTTC | CASSPTPRVGETQYF
TRBJ1-5 | - | TRBD1 | TRBV19 | TGTGCCAGTAGAAGGACAGGGGACAATCAGCCCCAGCATTTT | CASRRTGDNQPQHF
TRBJ2-2 | - | TRBD1 | TRBV6-5 | TGTGCCAGCAGTACAGGGGTGGCGAACACCGGGGAGCTGTTTTTT | CASSTGVANTGELFF
TRBJ2-3 | - | TRBD2 | TRBV7-3 | TGTGCCAGCAGCAATGGGGGGGGAGTAAATACGCAGTATTTT | CASSNGGGVNTQYF
TRBJ2-1 | - | - | TRBV7-3 | TGTGCCAGCAGCTCCGGGGAAAATGAGCAGTTCTTC | CASSSGENEQFF
TRBJ1-1 | - | - | TRBV6-6 | TGTGCCAGCAGTTACGCGGGACGGGAAGCTTTCTTT | CASSYAGREAFF
TRBJ2-7 | - | TRBD1 | TRBV5-1 | TGCGCCAGCAGCCGACCGGGACAGAACTACGAGCAGTACTTC | CASSRPGQNYEQYF
TRBJ1-2 | - | - | TRBV4-1 | TGCGCCAGCAGCCAGCAGACAGAATCCACTAACTATGGCTACACCTTC | CASSQQTESTNYGYTF
TRBJ2-7 | - | - | TRBV6-5 | TGTGCCAGCAGTTACCGGGGGACCTACGAGCAGTACTTC | CASSYRGTYEQYF
TRBJ1-2 | - | - | TRBV9 | TGTGCCAGCAGCGTAGTTCCGGGTGACTATGGCTACACCTTC | CASSVVPGDYGYTF
TRBJ2-7 | - | - | TRBV19 | TGTGCCAGTAGTAAGGGACAAAGGGGATCCCACGAGCAGTACTTC | CASSKGQRGSHEQYF
TRBJ1-2 | - | - | TRBV5-8 | TGTGCCAGCAGCCTGAGGGACACCCGCTCTCGGTATGGCTACACCTTC | CASSLRDTRSRYGYTF
TRBJ1-4 | - | TRBD1 | TRBV9 | TGTGCCAGCAGCTTAGGGACAGGGCCGAATGAAAAACTGTTTTTT | CASSLGTGPNEKLFF
TRBJ1-4 | - | - | TRBV11-2 | TGTGCCAGCAGCTTTGCGGGCGAAAAACTGTTTTTT | CASSFAGEKLFF
TRBJ1-5 | few | TRBD1 | TRBV5-6 | TGTGCCAGCAGTTTAGGGGGCTTTAGCAATCAGCCCCAGCATTTT | CASSLGGFSNQPQHF
TRBJ1-2 | - | - | TRBV5-5 | TGTGCCAGCTACCCGGGGGGGTCCTACTATGGCTACACCTTC | CASYPGGSYYGYTF